Listed below are T cell receptor beta chains from one sample, sequenced in a study of graft-versus-host responses after intestinal transplantation. These TCRs' antigens remain unknown. Profiled with immunoSEQ multiplex PCR; TCRdb holds only in-frame clones, not every one. The sample yields fewer than 55,000 clones, approximately 95% seen once. The sample here was unstimulated CD8+ T cells sorted from spleen or lymph node cells, taken before transplant. Receptors originate from a human donor who was the organ donor for an intestinal transplant. Each CDR3 is given with its conserved first and last residue. The D gene is left open where the match is weak. Clone size is stated in some rows and not others, as once, few, many or a class when expanded.

D gene: -
clone size: -
V gene: TRBV6-1
J gene: TRBJ2-7
CDR3 DNA: TGTGCCAGCAGGGATTATTACGAGCAGTACTTC
CDR3 protein: CASRDYYEQYF

D gene: -
clone size: -
V gene: TRBV7-2
J gene: TRBJ2-5
CDR3 DNA: TGTGCCAGCAGCTCCACCGGGAGACAAGAGACCCAGTACTTC
CDR3 protein: CASSSTGRQETQYF

D gene: -
clone size: -
V gene: TRBV28
J gene: TRBJ1-6
CDR3 DNA: TGTGCCAGCAGTTTTCGCGGGGGAGCTTCACCCCTCCACTTT
CDR3 protein: CASSFRGGASPLHF

D gene: TRBD2
clone size: -
V gene: TRBV2
J gene: TRBJ2-1
CDR3 DNA: TGTGCCAGCAGTGAAGGCACCGGGGGGGCCTACAATGAGCAGTTCTTC
CDR3 protein: CASSEGTGGAYNEQFF

D gene: TRBD2
clone size: -
V gene: TRBV9
J gene: TRBJ2-5
CDR3 DNA: TGTGCCAGCAGCGTAGCCGGGGGGGAACAAGAGACCCAGTACTTC
CDR3 protein: CASSVAGGEQETQYF

D gene: TRBD2
clone size: -
V gene: TRBV30
J gene: TRBJ2-3
CDR3 DNA: TGTGCCTGGAGTGTATCGGGAGGATACACAGATACGCAGTATTTT
CDR3 protein: CAWSVSGGYTDTQYF

D gene: TRBD2
clone size: -
V gene: TRBV7-9
J gene: TRBJ2-1
CDR3 DNA: TGTGCCAGCAGCCGCGGGGGAGTCGATGAGCAGTTCTTC
CDR3 protein: CASSRGGVDEQFF

D gene: -
clone size: -
V gene: TRBV20-1
J gene: TRBJ2-1
CDR3 DNA: TGCAGTGCTCCGAGGGGCCCGCAGTTCTTC
CDR3 protein: CSAPRGPQFF

D gene: TRBD1
clone size: -
V gene: TRBV15
J gene: TRBJ2-1
CDR3 DNA: TGTGCCACCAGCCCTATGACAGGGCCCCCAGAGGATGAGCAGTTCTTC
CDR3 protein: CATSPMTGPPEDEQFF

D gene: TRBD1
clone size: -
V gene: TRBV7-3
J gene: TRBJ2-7
CDR3 DNA: TGTGCCAGCAGCAGGACAGGTTCCTACGAGCAGTACTTC
CDR3 protein: CASSRTGSYEQYF

D gene: -
clone size: once
V gene: TRBV11-2
J gene: TRBJ1-2
CDR3 DNA: TGTGCCAGCAGCTCGGCGGGCTATGGCTACACCTTC
CDR3 protein: CASSSAGYGYTF

D gene: TRBD1
clone size: -
V gene: TRBV9
J gene: TRBJ2-7
CDR3 DNA: TGTGCCAGCAGCGAATCGGGACAGGCCTACGAGCAGTACTTC
CDR3 protein: CASSESGQAYEQYF

D gene: -
clone size: -
V gene: TRBV28
J gene: TRBJ2-1
CDR3 DNA: TGTGCCAGCGGTTTTTTAGGTGAGCAGTTCTTC
CDR3 protein: CASGFLGEQFF

D gene: -
clone size: -
V gene: TRBV9
J gene: TRBJ2-3
CDR3 DNA: TGTGCCAGCAGCGTAGCGGGGGTCCCAGATACGCAGTATTTT
CDR3 protein: CASSVAGVPDTQYF

D gene: -
clone size: -
V gene: TRBV10-3
J gene: TRBJ2-3
CDR3 DNA: TGTGCCATCAAGGACTCGATCACAGATACGCAGTATTTT
CDR3 protein: CAIKDSITDTQYF

D gene: TRBD1
clone size: -
V gene: TRBV7-9
J gene: TRBJ1-5
CDR3 DNA: TGTGCCAGCAGCTCCGGCGGGCCGACAGGGGGATCGCCCCAGCATTTT
CDR3 protein: CASSSGGPTGGSPQHF

D gene: TRBD2
clone size: -
V gene: TRBV4-1
J gene: TRBJ2-3
CDR3 DNA: TGCGCCAGCAGCCAGGGACTAGCGGGGGGCCTTAGCACAGATACGCAGTATTTT
CDR3 protein: CASSQGLAGGLSTDTQYF

D gene: -
clone size: -
V gene: TRBV4-1
J gene: TRBJ1-1
CDR3 DNA: TGCGCCAGCAGCCAAGACGCGGGGCACACTGAAGCTTTCTTT
CDR3 protein: CASSQDAGHTEAFF

D gene: TRBD1
clone size: -
V gene: TRBV10-3
J gene: TRBJ2-7
CDR3 DNA: TGTGCCATCAGTCAAAACCCGACAGGGGAAGAGCAGTACTTC
CDR3 protein: CAISQNPTGEEQYF

D gene: -
clone size: -
V gene: TRBV14
J gene: TRBJ2-5
CDR3 DNA: TGTGCCAGCAGCCAAGGGCGTGACAGTCCTCTCCAAGAGACCCAGTACTTC
CDR3 protein: CASSQGRDSPLQETQYF

D gene: TRBD1
clone size: -
V gene: TRBV7-6
J gene: TRBJ1-6
CDR3 DNA: TGTGCCACCGCGGGACAGGGAAATTCACCCCTCCACTTT
CDR3 protein: CATAGQGNSPLHF

D gene: -
clone size: few
V gene: TRBV9
J gene: TRBJ1-1
CDR3 DNA: TGTGCCAGCAGCGTAACTGGGGATTACACTGAAGCTTTCTTT
CDR3 protein: CASSVTGDYTEAFF

D gene: -
clone size: -
V gene: TRBV10-2
J gene: TRBJ1-5
CDR3 DNA: TGCGCCAGCACTGTTGGGGGCGGCGAGCCCCAGCATTTT
CDR3 protein: CASTVGGGEPQHF

D gene: TRBD2
clone size: -
V gene: TRBV28
J gene: TRBJ2-6
CDR3 DNA: TGTGCCAGCAGTTTACGGGGGGTTGGACTGGCTGGGGCCAACGTCCTGACTTTC
CDR3 protein: CASSLRGVGLAGANVLTF

D gene: -
clone size: -
V gene: TRBV6-5
J gene: TRBJ1-1
CDR3 DNA: TGTGCCAGCAGTTACACCACCTTGAACACTGAAGCTTTCTTT
CDR3 protein: CASSYTTLNTEAFF

D gene: -
clone size: -
V gene: TRBV6-5
J gene: TRBJ1-1
CDR3 DNA: TGTGCCAGTCATACCCCTGCAAATAACACTGAAGCTTTCTTT
CDR3 protein: CASHTPANNTEAFF

D gene: TRBD2
clone size: -
V gene: TRBV4-2
J gene: TRBJ2-5
CDR3 DNA: TGTGCCAGCAGCTCGGAGCGGGGGGGCCAAGGGCGAGAGACCCAGTACTTC
CDR3 protein: CASSSERGGQGRETQYF

D gene: -
clone size: -
V gene: TRBV10-3
J gene: TRBJ1-6
CDR3 DNA: TGTGCCATCAGTGAGACAGCGTTGGATAATTCACCCCTCCACTTT
CDR3 protein: CAISETALDNSPLHF

D gene: -
clone size: once
V gene: TRBV19
J gene: TRBJ2-1
CDR3 DNA: TGTGCCAGTAGCTACGTGTCTTATAGTTACAATGAGCAGTTCTTC
CDR3 protein: CASSYVSYSYNEQFF

D gene: TRBD2
clone size: -
V gene: TRBV5-6
J gene: TRBJ2-7
CDR3 DNA: TGTGCCAGCAGCGTGGGAGCGGGGCCCGAGCAGTACTTC
CDR3 protein: CASSVGAGPEQYF

D gene: TRBD2
clone size: -
V gene: TRBV29-1
J gene: TRBJ2-1
CDR3 DNA: TGCAGCGCCGCCGGGACTAGCGGGGGTAGGTACAATGAGCAGTTCTTC
CDR3 protein: CSAAGTSGGRYNEQFF

D gene: -
clone size: -
V gene: TRBV5-1
J gene: TRBJ1-4
CDR3 DNA: TGCGCCAGCGCAAGCGCACAGGGAAACGATGAAAAACTGTTTTTT
CDR3 protein: CASASAQGNDEKLFF

D gene: TRBD1
clone size: -
V gene: TRBV7-8
J gene: TRBJ2-7
CDR3 DNA: TGTGCCAGCAGCCCCTACCGACAGGGATCCTACGAGCAGTACTTC
CDR3 protein: CASSPYRQGSYEQYF

D gene: -
clone size: -
V gene: TRBV2
J gene: TRBJ2-5
CDR3 DNA: TGTGCCAGCAGTGAATATCAAGGAGCCGGCCACCAAGAGACCCAGTACTTC
CDR3 protein: CASSEYQGAGHQETQYF

D gene: -
clone size: -
V gene: TRBV19
J gene: TRBJ2-7
CDR3 DNA: TGTGCCAGTAGTGTGGTGGAGGGGGCCTACGAGCAGTACTTC
CDR3 protein: CASSVVEGAYEQYF

D gene: -
clone size: -
V gene: TRBV11-2
J gene: TRBJ1-1
CDR3 DNA: TGTGCCAGCAGCCGGACTTGGGGGTCCACTGAAGCTTTCTTT
CDR3 protein: CASSRTWGSTEAFF

D gene: TRBD2
clone size: -
V gene: TRBV19
J gene: TRBJ2-4
CDR3 DNA: TGTGCCAGTAGATCTAGCGGGGCGGCCAAAAACATTCAGTACTTC
CDR3 protein: CASRSSGAAKNIQYF

D gene: -
clone size: -
V gene: TRBV4-1
J gene: TRBJ2-7
CDR3 DNA: TGCGCCAGCAGCCAAGAGGAGGGGTTTAGCTCCTACGAGCAGTACTTC
CDR3 protein: CASSQEEGFSSYEQYF

D gene: -
clone size: -
V gene: TRBV27
J gene: TRBJ1-1
CDR3 DNA: TGTGCCAGCAAGACTGGGGGCACTGAAGCTTTCTTT
CDR3 protein: CASKTGGTEAFF

D gene: TRBD2
clone size: -
V gene: TRBV4-3
J gene: TRBJ2-7
CDR3 DNA: TGCGCCAGCAGCCAAGTTTCACTAGCGGACTACGAGCAGTACTTC
CDR3 protein: CASSQVSLADYEQYF